The 2 T cell receptor beta chains presented below share a single source sample, sequenced in a study of blood T cell repertoires in COVID-19. Sequenced by immunoSEQ multiplex PCR; TCRdb stores in-frame clones only, minus some. The sample carries 250,000 to 350,000 clones, around 89% recorded once. The sample was peripheral blood. The receptors here all came from a woman aged 55-75 years with acute or convalescent COVID-19.

V and J are TRBV2 and TRBJ2-5, with 13 bases fitting TRBD2. V dropped 5 bases and J dropped 5; count of bases not matched to a gene: 8. From germline, CDR1 is SNHLY and CDR2 FYNNEI. There are 16 residues in the CDR3. The CDR3 DNA follows: TGTGCCAGCAGTATTACTAGCGGGAGGGCCCGGGAGACCCAGTACTTC. Translating it yields CASSITSGRARETQYF.

V and J are TRBV5-6 and TRBJ1-5; 7 bases align to TRBD1. This CDR3 spans 16 amino acids. V was pared by 0 bases and J by 9 bases, with 12 bases of the junction left unmatched. Germline CDR1 reads SGHDT; CDR2 reads YYEEEE. CDR3 in DNA: TGTGCCAGCAGCTTGGGAGGGACAGACGTTAAGCTGCCCCAGCATTTT. Translated: CASSLGGTDVKLPQHF.